This entry lists 7 T cell receptor beta chains sequenced from one sample in a study of blood T cell repertoires in COVID-19 (dated by TCRdb to the early 2020s). The method behind the library was the immunoSEQ multiplex PCR assay. TCRdb limited this immuneACCESS table to in-frame rearrangements with V and J called. A share of clones is missing; checked studies link under half to unresolved V genes, and the rest is unexplained. The sample contains 300,000 or so clones, about 90% of them found a single time. Approximately 5% of the sample is in the top ten clones. Material for sequencing was PBMCs or T cells enriched from blood (not recorded which). These receptors were taken from a woman aged 25 to 39 who had recovered from COVID-19.

This clone was seen a few times. The CDR3 here is CASSIGTGPSLGYTF. The CDR3 DNA reads TGTGCCAGTAGTATAGGGACAGGGCCGTCTTTGGGCTACACCTTC. The rearrangement links TRBV19 to TRBJ1-2; TRBD1 aligns across 8 bases. This CDR3 comprises 15 residues. J was trimmed by 8 bases and V by 1 base; bases with no gene match: 9. The germline V gene has CDR1 LNHDA and CDR2 SQIVND (reference sequence).

V is TRBV5-1 and J is TRBJ2-3; D perhaps matches TRBD2 (6 bases). The V gene's germline CDR1 is SGHRS and CDR2 YFSETQ. The CDR3 contains 15 residues. V was clipped by 7 bases and J by 4 bases, with 19 bases between them. The CDR3 sequence is CASGRSPRGADTQYF. For the CDR3, the DNA is TGCGCCAGCGGGAGGAGTCCCCGGGGCGCAGATACGCAGTATTTT.

V gene TRBV6-2 or TRBV6-3 combines with J gene TRBJ2-1; 8 bases align to TRBD2. Per the germline V gene, CDR1 is MNHEY and CDR2 is SVGEGT. CDR3 length: 18 amino acids. The junction had 13 bases not matched to a gene; V was cut back by 1 base and J by 5 bases. Here the CDR3 DNA reads TGTGCCAGCAGTTACTTTCGTCGCGGGGGGCAAAAGAACAATGAGCAGTTCTTC. It specifies CASSYFRRGGQKNNEQFF.

The chain joins TRBV7-9 to TRBJ1-4, with D hard to call. This CDR3 has 13 amino acids. V was pared by 2 bases and J by 8 bases, with 9 bases between. Germline CDR1 is SEHNR and CDR2 is FQNEAQ (reference sequence). The CDR3 is CASSLSSREKLFF. In DNA, the CDR3 is TGTGCCAGCAGCTTAAGCAGCAGGGAAAAACTGTTTTTT.

This chain joins TRBV9 and TRBJ1-2; D is perhaps TRBD1 (6 bases). CDR3 length: 16 residues. V was clipped by 4 bases and J by 5 bases, with 21 bases between them. The germline V gene has CDR1 SGDLS and CDR2 YYNGEE. CDR3 sequence (DNA): TGTGCCAGCAGCCCGGGGGGGGCAGGGATACGGTATGGCTACACCTTC. It yields the protein CASSPGGAGIRYGYTF.

The V call is TRBV5-1, the J call TRBJ1-1; the match to TRBD1 covers 8 bases. Germline loops: CDR1 SGHRS, CDR2 YFSETQ. The V segment lost 4 bases and the J segment 1 base; nucleotides outside the gene matches: 21. This CDR3 is built from 20 residues. The DNA of the CDR3 is TGCGCCAGCAGCCCCTCCCAATCTGGACAGGGAGCCCTCAAGAACACTGAAGCTTTCTTT. This sequence encodes CASSPSQSGQGALKNTEAFF. Supplemented by reference TRBV5-1 and TRBJ1-1, the full variable domain reads KAGVTQTPRYLIKTRGQQVTLSCSPISGHRSVSWYQQTPGQGLQFLFEYFSETQRNKGNFPGRFSGRQFSNSRSEMNVSTLELGDSALYLCASSPSQSGQGALKNTEAFFGQGTRLTVV.

The V gene is TRBV7-8, the J gene TRBJ1-5, with unresolved D. This CDR3 contains 15 residues. Trimming shortened V by 1 base and J by 0 bases, and 7 bases separated the two germline ends. Germline CDR1 and CDR2: SGHVS and FQNEAQ. The CDR3 region is CASSLGTGSNQPQHF. DNA of the CDR3: TGTGCCAGCAGCTTAGGAACGGGTAGCAATCAGCCCCAGCATTTT.